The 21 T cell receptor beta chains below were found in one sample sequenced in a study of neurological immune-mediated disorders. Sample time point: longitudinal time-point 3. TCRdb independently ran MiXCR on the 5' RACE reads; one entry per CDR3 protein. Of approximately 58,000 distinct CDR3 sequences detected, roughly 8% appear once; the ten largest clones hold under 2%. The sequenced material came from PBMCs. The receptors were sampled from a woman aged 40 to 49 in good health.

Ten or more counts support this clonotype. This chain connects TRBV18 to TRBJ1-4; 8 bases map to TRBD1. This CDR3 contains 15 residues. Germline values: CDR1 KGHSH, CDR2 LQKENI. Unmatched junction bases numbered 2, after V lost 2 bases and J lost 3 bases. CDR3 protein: CASSPAGQANEKLFF. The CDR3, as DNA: TGTGCCAGCTCACCAGCGGGACAGGCTAATGAAAAACTGTTTTTT.

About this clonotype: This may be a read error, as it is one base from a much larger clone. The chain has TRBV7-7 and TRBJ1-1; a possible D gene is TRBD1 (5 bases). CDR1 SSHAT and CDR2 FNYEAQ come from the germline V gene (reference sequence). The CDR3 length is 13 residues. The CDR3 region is CDSSLGENTEAFF. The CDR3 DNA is TGTGATAGCAGCTTAGGGGAGAACACTGAAGCTTTCTTT.

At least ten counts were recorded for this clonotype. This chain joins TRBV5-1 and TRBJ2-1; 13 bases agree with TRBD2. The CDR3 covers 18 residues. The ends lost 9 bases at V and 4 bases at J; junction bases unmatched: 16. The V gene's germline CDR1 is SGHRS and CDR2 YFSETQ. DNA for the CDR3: TGCGCCACCGGAAGGGGACTAGCGGGGCCTACCGAATACAATGAGCAGTTCTTC. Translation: CATGRGLAGPTEYNEQFF.

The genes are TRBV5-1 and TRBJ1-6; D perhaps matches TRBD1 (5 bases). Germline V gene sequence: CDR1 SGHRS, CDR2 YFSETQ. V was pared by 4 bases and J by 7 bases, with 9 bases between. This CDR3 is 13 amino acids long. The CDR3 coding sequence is TGCGCCAGCAGCGAACGGGGGAATTCACCCCTCCACTTT. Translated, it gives CASSERGNSPLHF.

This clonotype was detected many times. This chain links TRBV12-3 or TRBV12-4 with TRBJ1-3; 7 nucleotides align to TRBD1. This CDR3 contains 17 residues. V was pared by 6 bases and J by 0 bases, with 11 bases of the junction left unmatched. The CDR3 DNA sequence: TGTGCCAGCAGGGTCTGGGACAGCAACCTCTCTGGAAACACCATATATTTT. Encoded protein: CASRVWDSNLSGNTIYF.

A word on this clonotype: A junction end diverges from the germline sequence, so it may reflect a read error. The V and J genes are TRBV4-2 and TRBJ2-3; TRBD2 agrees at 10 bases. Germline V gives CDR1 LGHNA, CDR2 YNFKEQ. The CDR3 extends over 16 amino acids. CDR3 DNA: TGTGCCATCAGCCCTCAGTCTAGCGGGAGCTCAGATACGCAGTATTTT. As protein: CAISPQSSGSSDTQYF.

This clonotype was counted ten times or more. The CDR3 DNA reads as TGTGCCAGCAGCGTAGGGGGCCAGGGACTAGCGGGCGGGCGCCCCTACGAGCAGTACTTC. As protein: CASSVGGQGLAGGRPYEQYF. This chain joins TRBV9 and TRBJ2-7; TRBD2 matches 12 bases. Germline V gene sequence: CDR1 SGDLS, CDR2 YYNGEE. J lost 2 bases, V lost 0 bases, and 15 bases had no gene match. The CDR3 contains 20 residues.

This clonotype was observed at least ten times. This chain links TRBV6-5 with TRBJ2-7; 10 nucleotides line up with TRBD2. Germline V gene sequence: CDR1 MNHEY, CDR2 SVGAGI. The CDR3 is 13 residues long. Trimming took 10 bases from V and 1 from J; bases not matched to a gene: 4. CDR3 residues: CATRTSGSYEQYF. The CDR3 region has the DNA TGTGCCACCCGGACTAGCGGATCCTACGAGCAGTACTTC.

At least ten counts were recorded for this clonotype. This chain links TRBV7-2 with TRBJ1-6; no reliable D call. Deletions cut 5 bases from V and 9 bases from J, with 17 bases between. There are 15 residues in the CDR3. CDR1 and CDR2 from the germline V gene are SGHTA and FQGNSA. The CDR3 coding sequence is TGTGCCAGCAGCACCGACCCCGTCCAGCTTTCACCCCTCCACTTT. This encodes CASSTDPVQLSPLHF.

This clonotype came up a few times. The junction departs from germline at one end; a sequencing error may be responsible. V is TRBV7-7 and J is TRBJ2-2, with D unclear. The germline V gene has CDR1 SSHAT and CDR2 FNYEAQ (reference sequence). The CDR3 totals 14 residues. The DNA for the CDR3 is TGTGCTAGCACCCCCGATCGGAACACCGGGGAGCTGTTTTTT. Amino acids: CASTPDRNTGELFF. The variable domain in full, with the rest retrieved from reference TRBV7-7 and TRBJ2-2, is GAGVSQSPRYKVTKRGQDVTLRCDPISSHATLYWYQQALGQGPEFLTYFNYEAQPDKSGLPSDRFSAERPEGSISTLTIQRTEQRDSAMYRCASTPDRNTGELFFGEGSRLTVL.

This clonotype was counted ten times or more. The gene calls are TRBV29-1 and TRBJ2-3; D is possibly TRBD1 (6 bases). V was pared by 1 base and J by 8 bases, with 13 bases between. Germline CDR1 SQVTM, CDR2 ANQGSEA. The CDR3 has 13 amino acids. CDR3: CSVEGTAQVTQYF. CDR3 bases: TGCAGCGTTGAAGGGACAGCCCAGGTTACGCAGTATTTT.

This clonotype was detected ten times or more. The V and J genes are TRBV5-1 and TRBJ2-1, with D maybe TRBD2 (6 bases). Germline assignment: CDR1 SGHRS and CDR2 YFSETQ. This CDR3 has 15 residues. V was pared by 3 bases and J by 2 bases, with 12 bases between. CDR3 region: CASSSTGGAYNEQFF. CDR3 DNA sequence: TGCGCCAGCAGCTCGACTGGCGGGGCCTACAATGAGCAGTTCTTC.

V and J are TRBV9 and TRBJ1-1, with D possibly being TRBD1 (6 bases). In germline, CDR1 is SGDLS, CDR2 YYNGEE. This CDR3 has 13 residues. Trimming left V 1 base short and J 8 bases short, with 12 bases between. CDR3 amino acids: CASSVYDRSEAFF. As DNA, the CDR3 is TGTGCCAGCAGCGTATATGACAGGTCAGAAGCTTTCTTT. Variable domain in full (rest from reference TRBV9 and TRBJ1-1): DSGVTQTPKHLITATGQRVTLRCSPRSGDLSVYWYQQSLDQGLQFLIQYYNGEERAKGNILERFSAQQFPDLHSELNLSSLELGDSALYFCASSVYDRSEAFFGQGTRLTVV.

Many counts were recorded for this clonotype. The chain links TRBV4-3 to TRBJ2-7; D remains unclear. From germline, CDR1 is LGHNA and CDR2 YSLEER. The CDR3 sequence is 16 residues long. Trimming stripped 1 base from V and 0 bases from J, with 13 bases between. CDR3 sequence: CASSQVFGLSSYEQYF. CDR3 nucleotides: TGCGCCAGCAGCCAAGTATTTGGCCTGAGCTCCTACGAGCAGTACTTC.

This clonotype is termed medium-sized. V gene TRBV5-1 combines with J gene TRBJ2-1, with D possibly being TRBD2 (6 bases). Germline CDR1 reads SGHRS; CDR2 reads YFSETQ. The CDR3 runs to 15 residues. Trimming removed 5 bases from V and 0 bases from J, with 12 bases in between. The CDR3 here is CASREDGSSYNEQFF. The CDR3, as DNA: TGCGCCAGCAGGGAGGACGGGAGCTCCTACAATGAGCAGTTCTTC. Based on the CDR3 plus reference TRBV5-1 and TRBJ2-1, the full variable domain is KAGVTQTPRYLIKTRGQQVTLSCSPISGHRSVSWYQQTPGQGLQFLFEYFSETQRNKGNFPGRFSGRQFSNSRSEMNVSTLELGDSALYLCASREDGSSYNEQFFGPGTRLTVL.

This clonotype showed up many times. This CDR3 reads CATGSGPTDTQYF. CDR3 DNA sequence: TGTGCCACCGGGAGCGGACCCACAGATACGCAGTATTTT. This sequence joins TRBV15 and TRBJ2-3; perhaps TRBD2 as D (5 bases). Between the trimmed V and J ends, which lost 8 bases and 2 bases, there was a span of 11 bases. Germline CDR1 LNHNV, CDR2 YYDKDF (reference sequence). The CDR3 has 13 amino acids.

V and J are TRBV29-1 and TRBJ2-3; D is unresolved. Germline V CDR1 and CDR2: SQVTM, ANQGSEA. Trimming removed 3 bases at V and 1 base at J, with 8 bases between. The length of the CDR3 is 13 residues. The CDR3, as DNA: TGCAGCGTTGATAGGCAAGGCACAGATACGCAGTATTTT. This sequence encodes CSVDRQGTDTQYF.

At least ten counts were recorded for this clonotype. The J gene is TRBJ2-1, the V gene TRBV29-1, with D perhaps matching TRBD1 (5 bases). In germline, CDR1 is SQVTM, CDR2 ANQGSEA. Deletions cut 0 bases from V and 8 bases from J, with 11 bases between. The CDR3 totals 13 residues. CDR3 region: CSVEESREDEQFF. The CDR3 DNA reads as TGCAGCGTTGAAGAGAGCAGGGAAGATGAGCAGTTCTTC.

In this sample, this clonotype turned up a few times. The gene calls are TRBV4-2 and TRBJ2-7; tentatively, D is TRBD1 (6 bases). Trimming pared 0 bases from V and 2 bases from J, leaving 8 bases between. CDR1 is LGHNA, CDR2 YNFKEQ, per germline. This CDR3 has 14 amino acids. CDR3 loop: CASSQDQGPYEQYF. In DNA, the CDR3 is TGTGCCAGCAGCCAAGATCAGGGGCCCTACGAGCAGTACTTC.

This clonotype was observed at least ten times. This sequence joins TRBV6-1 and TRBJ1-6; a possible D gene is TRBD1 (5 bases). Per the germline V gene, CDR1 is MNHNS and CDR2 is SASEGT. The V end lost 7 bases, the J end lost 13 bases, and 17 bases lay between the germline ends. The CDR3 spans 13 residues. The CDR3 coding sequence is TGTGCCAGCAAGCTCCCAGGGTCTCAGCCCCTCCACTTT. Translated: CASKLPGSQPLHF.

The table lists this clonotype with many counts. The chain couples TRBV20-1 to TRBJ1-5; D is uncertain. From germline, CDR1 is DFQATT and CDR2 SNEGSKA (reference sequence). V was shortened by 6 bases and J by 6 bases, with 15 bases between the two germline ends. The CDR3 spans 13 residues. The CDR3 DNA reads TGCAGTGCCCGGGCGGGGATCAGTCAGCCCCAGCATTTT. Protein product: CSARAGISQPQHF.